What follows is one T cell receptor beta chain and its context. The specificity of this receptor is unknown. No qualities accompany the bases; no much larger clone lies one base away. To prepare the library, 5' RACE was applied. Sequencing instrument: NextSeq 500. In the TCR library protocol, unique molecular identifiers were attached to individual cDNA molecules to correct for PCR bias and sequencing error. Sequencing covered both TCR alpha and beta chains, and within each sample the abundances of alpha and beta sequences were tightly co-correlated. Concerning the study's data processing: V gene, J gene and CDR3 annotation of TCR sequences was performed with Decombinator V4. Expanded TCRs were defined as changing significantly between any two time points under a Poisson model with p below 0.0001. TCR abundances were normalised to the total number of TCRs sequenced per sample and were expressed as counts per million. TRAV1-2 paired with TRAJ12, TRAJ20 or TRAJ33 defined MAIT TCRs, while TRAV10 paired with TRAJ18 defined iNKT TCRs. VDJdb, accessed 1 November 2021, was searched for CMV, EBV and SARS-CoV-2 annotated TCRs, excluding TCRs annotated for multiple antigens. Starting from the raw public reads, TCRdb applied fastp trimming at Q25, assembled clones with MiXCR and retained in-frame beta chains. Here each entry gathers all rows of one CDR3 protein and keeps the most common genes and DNA. Here the V and J calls rest on TCRdb's processing, not on the authors' analysis. Across this sample there are 90,000 to 120,000 distinct CDR3 sequences, with approximately 12% seen only once. The ten largest clonotypes hold 7.6% of the sample.

This was a case-control study nested in a cohort of healthcare workers in London, UK, who had nasopharyngeal swab PCR tests and blood samples taken every week. Healthcare workers were recruited during the week of the UK lockdown, between 23 and 31 March 2020, and followed weekly for up to roughly 16 weeks. This record comes from a study of early T cells in non-severe SARS-CoV-2 infection (dated by TCRdb to the early 2020s). For context, the study as a whole: Because TCR sequencing relied on bulk RNA taken from unsorted whole blood, pairing of alpha and beta chains was not possible.

The study at large found these results: VDJdb matching was skewed toward anti-spike CD8 responses and likely underestimated virus-specific expansions, missing private and CD4 specificities.

The junction shows trimming of 2 bases on V and 0 bases on J, and the gene matches do not reach 12 bases of it. For CDR1 and CDR2, the germline V gene lists MDHEN and SYDVKM. Measured from the cysteine to the phenylalanine, the CDR3 is 19 residues long. Only CDR3 DNA remains: 57 bases, in frame from the first base. The sequenced material came from whole blood. The rearrangement joined TRBV28 to TRBJ2-7; 11 middle bases align to TRBD2. This receptor was taken from an adult who was a healthcare worker with PCR-confirmed SARS-CoV-2 infection or an uninfected control (not recorded which). The CDR3 is CASSLRLAGGLELSYEQYF. The DNA sequence is TGTGCCAGCAGTTTACGGCTAGCGGGAGGATTGGAGCTCTCCTACGAGCAGTACTTC. With the portions outside the CDR3 filled from the reference TRBV28 and TRBJ2-7 genes, the complete variable region becomes DVKVTQSSRYLVKRTGEKVFLECVQDMDHENMFWYRQDPGLGLRLIYFSYDVKMKEKGDIPEGYSVSREKKERFSLILESASTNQTSMYLCASSLRLAGGLELSYEQYFGPGTRLTVT.